What follows are 22 T cell receptor beta chains derived from one specimen sequenced in a study of OX40 agonist ivuxolimab in advanced cancers. Receptor amplification or capture employed the immunoSEQ multiplex PCR assay. The clones in this table, taken by TCRdb from immuneACCESS, are in-frame only. Not every clone is retained; where verified, under half of the shortfall comes from an unresolved V gene, and the cause of the rest is unknown. The sample records 70,000 to 80,000 clones, around 91% of which are singletons. The ten top clones hold approximately 0.38% of the sample. This specimen was CD4+ or CD8+ T cells sorted from blood, taken in a trial of the OX40 agonist ivuxolimab. The receptor set was obtained from an adult with an advanced solid tumor such as melanoma, head and neck, liver or kidney cancer.

This clone came up once. The chain uses TRBV19 and TRBJ1-1; 9 positions agree with TRBD1. The germline V gene encodes CDR1 LNHDA and CDR2 SQIVND (reference sequence). This CDR3 region has 16 residues. V lost 6 bases, J lost 1 base, and 9 bases stayed unmatched. CDR3 in amino acids: CASSPDRGIKNTEAFF. The CDR3, as DNA: TGTGCCAGTAGCCCGGACAGGGGAATAAAGAACACTGAAGCTTTCTTT.

The chain joins TRBV21-1 to TRBJ2-3; the table's D call of TRBD2 was not tested on the DNA. TRBV21-1 is designated a pseudogene. The CDR3 sequence is 13 residues long. The CDR3 coding sequence is TGTGCCGTTGTCGCGGGAGTCAACGATACGCAGTATTTT. Translated, it gives CAVVAGVNDTQYF.

The chain joins TRBV30 to TRBJ1-1; the D gene is possibly TRBD1 (6 bases). The CDR3 extends over 14 amino acids. Germline CDR1 is GTSNPN and CDR2 is SVGIG (reference sequence). Trimming removed 0 bases from V and 6 bases from J, with 14 bases in between. The CDR3 loop is CAWSVPTRGAEAFF. The CDR3, as DNA: TGTGCCTGGAGTGTACCGACAAGGGGGGCTGAAGCTTTCTTT. The full variable domain, in which reference TRBV30 and TRBJ1-1 provide the parts outside the CDR3, is SQTIHQWPATLVQPVGSPLSLECTVEGTSNPNLYWYRQAAGRGLQLLFYSVGIGQISSEVPQNLSASRPQDRQFILSSKKLLLSDSGFYLCAWSVPTRGAEAFFGQGTRLTVV.

The chain uses TRBV5-1 and TRBJ2-3; no firm D call. V was shortened by 4 bases and J by 4 bases, with 19 bases between the two germline ends. Germline lookup yields CDR1 SGHRS and CDR2 YFSETQ. This CDR3 has 16 residues. The DNA for the CDR3 is TGCGCCAGCAGCGCAGGTCATGTCAGGAGTGCAGATACGCAGTATTTT. Its translation: CASSAGHVRSADTQYF.

V gene TRBV29-1 combines with J gene TRBJ2-7; D possibly matches TRBD1 or TRBD2 (6 bases each). V lost 2 bases, J lost 0 bases, and 14 bases lay in between. In germline, CDR1 is SQVTM, CDR2 ANQGSEA. The CDR3 extends over 15 amino acids. The CDR3 here is CSVERGQGSSYEQYF. The CDR3 nucleotides read TGCAGCGTTGAACGGGGGCAGGGGAGCTCCTACGAGCAGTACTTC.

J is TRBJ2-1 and V is TRBV27, with TRBD1 identical over 7 bases. There are 17 residues in the CDR3. Germline V gene lookup returns CDR1 MNHEY and CDR2 SMNVEV (reference sequence). J lost 4 bases, V lost 3 bases, and 12 bases had no gene match. The CDR3 here is CASSFPSIGTAYNEQFF. The DNA of the CDR3 is TGTGCCAGCAGTTTCCCATCAATAGGGACAGCATACAATGAGCAGTTCTTC.

The chain has TRBV12-5 and TRBJ2-2; tentatively, D is TRBD2 (5 bases). The CDR3 totals 14 residues. The V gene lost 1 base and the J gene lost 6 bases, with 9 bases spanning the gap. Germline loops: CDR1 LGHNT, CDR2 FRNRAP. CDR3 in DNA: TGTGCTAGTGGTTTGGAACCGAGGGCCGGGGAGCTGTTTTTT. Translating it yields CASGLEPRAGELFF.

This rearrangement joins TRBV5-1 to TRBJ2-7; D unclear. This CDR3 comprises 15 residues. From germline, CDR1 is SGHRS and CDR2 YFSETQ. V shed 0 bases and J shed 3 bases, with 13 bases lying between them. CDR3 protein: CASSLAPTSNYEQYF. The CDR3 DNA reads TGCGCCAGCAGCTTGGCCCCAACGTCGAACTACGAGCAGTACTTC.

The J gene is TRBJ2-1, the V gene TRBV4-1; 7 bases are a match to TRBD1. The V gene end was trimmed by 0 bases and the J gene end by 6 bases; junction bases not matched to a gene: 17. Per germline, CDR1 MGHRA and CDR2 YSYEKL. The CDR3 is made up of 19 amino acids. In DNA, the CDR3 is TGCGCCAGCAGCCAAGATCCACAAGGTAGGGCAGGGGGAAGCAATGAGCAGTTCTTC. Protein product: CASSQDPQGRAGGSNEQFF.

The V call is TRBV18, the J call TRBJ2-3; 10 bases agree with TRBD1. This CDR3 comprises 15 residues. Trimming took 3 bases from V and 0 from J; bases not matched to a gene: 0. Germline V gene sequence: CDR1 KGHSH, CDR2 LQKENI. CDR3 coding DNA: TGTGCCAGCTCACCGGGACAGGGGAGCACAGATACGCAGTATTTT. Amino acids: CASSPGQGSTDTQYF.

The rearrangement links TRBV11-2 to TRBJ2-7; 7 bases are a match to TRBD2. Germline loops: CDR1 SGHAT, CDR2 FQNNGV. The CDR3 has 14 residues. J gave up 7 bases and V 6 bases, and 12 bases lay outside the gene matches. CDR3 region: CASRLAAGGREQYF. Written as DNA, the CDR3 is TGTGCCAGCAGGCTAGCCGCCGGGGGGAGGGAGCAGTACTTC.

The chain uses TRBV11-2 and TRBJ1-3; D uncertain. Trimming cost V 6 bases and J 3 bases, with 9 bases left between them. The CDR3 extends over 13 amino acids. Germline CDR1 is SGHAT and CDR2 is FQNNGV. In nucleotides, the CDR3 is TGTGCCAGCAGTCCCATCGTTGGAAACACCATATATTTT. Translation: CASSPIVGNTIYF.

The rearrangement uses TRBV5-1 and TRBJ1-4, with 9 bases lining up with TRBD1. Germline assignment: CDR1 SGHRS and CDR2 YFSETQ. This CDR3 spans 16 amino acids. V shed 5 bases and J 3 bases; nucleotides not matched to a gene: 8. The CDR3 loop is CASRTGGNMANEKLFF. CDR3 coding DNA: TGCGCCAGCAGGACAGGGGGTAACATGGCTAATGAAAAACTGTTTTTT.

The V and J genes are TRBV5-1 and TRBJ1-5; tentative D call: TRBD1 (5 bases). The CDR3 is 15 residues long. Trimming pared 0 bases from V and 5 bases from J, leaving 12 bases between. The V gene's germline CDR1 is SGHRS and CDR2 YFSETQ. CDR3: CASSLAGQVYQPQHF. In DNA form, the CDR3 reads TGCGCCAGCAGCTTGGCCGGACAAGTTTATCAGCCCCAGCATTTT.

This chain joins TRBV6-5 and TRBJ2-1, with a weak D call TRBD2 (6 bases). CDR3 length: 15 amino acids. Germline CDR1 MNHEY, CDR2 SVGAGI. The ends were cut back, 10 bases at V and 4 bases at J, with 20 bases in the middle. The CDR3 protein is CATLRPQAGYNEQFF. DNA for the CDR3: TGTGCCACCCTAAGGCCCCAAGCGGGTTACAATGAGCAGTTCTTC.

The V call is TRBV18, the J call TRBJ1-1, with 7 bases that match TRBD1. This CDR3 has 16 amino acids. Germline CDR1 and CDR2: KGHSH and LQKENI. V gave up 2 bases and J gave up 0 bases; unmatched junction bases: 6. Here the CDR3 reads CASSPYLGTVNTEAFF. CDR3 DNA sequence: TGTGCCAGCTCACCATACCTAGGGACAGTGAACACTGAAGCTTTCTTT.

The chain recombines TRBV30 with TRBJ1-4, with 7 bases aligning to TRBD1. After removal of 6 bases from V and 6 bases from J, the junction contained 7 bases not matched to a gene. The germline gives CDR1 GTSNPN, CDR2 SVGIG (reference sequence). The CDR3 covers 13 residues. CDR3 in amino acids: CACTPTGYEKLFF. Here the CDR3 DNA reads TGTGCCTGTACTCCGACAGGGTATGAAAAACTGTTTTTT.

This clone was recorded once. The CDR3 nucleotides are TGTGCCAGCAGCTCCTTGGACTGGGGAGAGCAGTACTTC. Translating it yields CASSSLDWGEQYF. V is TRBV7-8 and J is TRBJ2-7; weak D call: TRBD2 (5 bases). CDR3 length equals 13 residues. CDR1 and CDR2 from the germline V gene are SGHVS and FQNEAQ. Trimming removed 4 bases from V and 7 bases from J, with 14 bases in between.

The V call is TRBV7-9, the J call TRBJ1-5, with D tentatively TRBD1 (6 bases). Germline CDR1 and CDR2: SEHNR and FQNEAQ (reference sequence). V was trimmed by 4 bases and J by 1 base, leaving 8 bases between them. The CDR3 is made up of 14 amino acids. CDR3 residues: CASSWTDSNQPQHF. CDR3 bases: TGTGCCAGCAGCTGGACAGACAGCAATCAGCCCCAGCATTTT.

The chain employs TRBV5-1 and TRBJ1-2, with 8 bases lining up with TRBD1. Germline V gene data show CDR1 as SGHRS and CDR2 as YFSETQ. The CDR3 contains 14 residues. The ends lost 2 bases at V and 7 bases at J; junction bases unmatched: 7. As DNA, the CDR3 is TGCGCCAGCAGCTTTCGACTAGGACAGGGTGGCTACACCTTC. It codes for CASSFRLGQGGYTF.

This clone was seen once. CDR3: CASSLAGDEQYF. The CDR3 bases are TGCGCCAGCAGCTTGGCAGGGGACGAGCAGTACTTC. V usage is TRBV5-1 and J usage is TRBJ2-7, with a possible D match to TRBD1 (6 bases). V gave up 0 bases and J gave up 5 bases, with 6 bases separating them. Germline V gives CDR1 SGHRS, CDR2 YFSETQ. The CDR3 extends over 12 amino acids. The full variable domain, completed using reference TRBV5-1 and TRBJ2-7, is KAGVTQTPRYLIKTRGQQVTLSCSPISGHRSVSWYQQTPGQGLQFLFEYFSETQRNKGNFPGRFSGRQFSNSRSEMNVSTLELGDSALYLCASSLAGDEQYFGPGTRLTVT.

V and J are TRBV20-1 and TRBJ1-2; D gene unclear. Germline V lookup: CDR1 DFQATT, CDR2 SNEGSKA (reference sequence). V was trimmed by 8 bases and J by 8 bases, leaving 12 bases between them. The CDR3 runs 10 residues. CDR3 in amino acids: CSTEQGGYTF. As DNA, the CDR3 is TGCAGTACGGAACAAGGGGGCTACACCTTC.